This T cell receptor (beta chain) was sequenced for a study of T cell responses to AZD1222 COVID-19 vaccine. Study observations and caveats: None of the repertoires were sampled until the peak T cell response had passed. Seropositivity was recorded at baseline in only six AZD1222 recipients. The reported proportion of spike-specific TCRs targeting unmutated variant regions was nearly half. Spike-specific TCR breadth and depth both grew after two AZD1222 doses.

Points on this clone: Its target is not known.

V was pared by 4 bases and J by 1 base, with 13 bases between. CDR1 and CDR2 from the germline V gene are SGDLS and YYNGEE. This CDR3 has 15 residues. Assay used: immunoSEQ multiplex PCR; TCRdb lists only in-frame clones, some missing. The table lists about 150,000 clones, more than 75% of them singletons. The chain links TRBV9 to TRBJ2-3, with D perhaps TRBD2 (5 bases). This TCR derives from an adult in good health. Sequencing used peripheral blood, obtained on day 0 of AZD1222 vaccination. CDR3 DNA sequence: TGTGCCAGCAGCCCCGCGCTCGGGGGCACAGATACGCAGTATTTT. Its translation is CASSPALGGTDTQYF.